This T cell receptor beta chain was found in a study of identical twins. Each CDR3 protein is one row after TCRdb ran MiXCR on the 5' RACE reads. The repertoire includes approximately 350,000 distinct CDR3 sequences, 12% of them detected once, and approximately 7.6% sits in the top ten. The CDR3 length is 16 residues. V was clipped by 0 bases and J by 0 bases, with 12 bases between them. Germline CDR1 reads SGHRS; CDR2 reads YFSETQ. The data were also submitted as part of a second study, on yellow fever vaccine responses in identical twins.

V is TRBV5-1 and J is TRBJ1-2; D might be TRBD1 (5 bases). The specimen was CD8+ T cells sorted from blood. The receptor's source is a woman in her late teens or twenties in good health. In nucleotides, the CDR3 is TGCGCCAGCAGCTTGGAAGGGGCCAGGGCTAACTATGGCTACACCTTC. Its protein is CASSLEGARANYGYTF.